This TCR beta chain is from a study of low-dose radiotherapy and immunotherapy resistance in tumors. Study-wide background: Patients were given intravenous nivolumab 240 mg every two weeks plus ipilimumab 1 mg/kg every six weeks.

TRAV- and TRBV-specific primers were used for first-strand cDNA, which covered alpha and beta chains. The TCRs were subjected to amplification over about 19 PCR cycles employing a constant-region primer in conjunction with a V-primer adapter. TCRdb fed the reads into MiXCR, producing one record per CDR3 protein. The table records 59,000 or so distinct CDR3 sequences, 26% of them present only once. Ten or more counts support this clonotype. Time point reported: before trial treatment. Along with nivolumab and ipilimumab, donors received aspirin, low-dose cyclophosphamide and low-dose radiotherapy. Per germline, CDR1 MDHEN and CDR2 SYDVKM. Trimming stripped 4 bases from V and 13 bases from J, with 29 bases between. CDR3 length: 16 residues.

The sequences come from PBMCs, collected before treatment. V usage is TRBV28 and J usage is TRBJ2-7; no clear D gene. The TCR originated in a male donor with rectosigmoid adenocarcinoma. The CDR3 nucleotides are TGTGCCAGCAGTTCCCAACAGACGGCTTTTACAGAGATCTCATACTTC. It yields the protein CASSSQQTAFTEISYF.